This T cell receptor beta chain is drawn from a study of CD8+ T cells in alopecia areata. Treatment noted: oral pan-JAK inhibitor, 5-10 mg twice daily. Peripheral blood and lesional scalp punch biopsies were taken from alopecia areata patients. PBMCs served as the source from which CD4+ and CD8+ T cells were sorted. RNA, once extracted, was reverse transcribed into cDNA for use as the sequencing template. Sequenced by immunoSEQ multiplex PCR; TCRdb stores in-frame clones only, minus some. The data contain around 120,000 clones, approximately 60% of them singletons. This clone was seen more than once but under ten times. The material sequenced was CD4+ T cells sorted from blood, taken at week 4, from a patient treated with tofacitinib. This TCR came from a human donor with alopecia areata.

The CDR3 region has the DNA TGTGCCAGCAGCAAGACGACTAGCACAGCGTATTTT. Encoded protein: CASSKTTSTAYF. This sequence joins TRBV7-9 and TRBJ2-3, with 7 bases that match TRBD2. Trimming cost V 5 bases and J 14 bases; bases outside gene matches: 10. The CDR3 spans 12 residues. CDR1 and CDR2 from the germline V gene are SEHNR and FQNEAQ (reference sequence).